The following is a TCR beta chain sequence with its context. The antigen remains undetermined. Specified treatment: randomized to nivolumab then ipilimumab (arm A) or the reverse (arm B). The data were taken from a study of sequential checkpoint blockade in melanoma. In the study overall: About 89 pretreatment tumor DNA samples were TCRβ immunosequenced. Whole-study results and caveats: Patients with week-13 increases in T-cell fraction and clonality benefited about 30 times more often.

Germline V CDR1 and CDR2: LNHDA, SQIVND (reference sequence). With 4 bases clipped from V and 8 bases from J, the junction kept 11 bases outside the gene matches. The CDR3 sequence is 15 residues long. TCRdb's table, derived via immunoSEQ multiplex PCR, lists solely in-frame clones and lacks some. The sample has approximately 8,200 clones; roughly a quarter are singletons. The receptor was isolated from a human donor with melanoma. The source was tumor tissue (inferred from file names), collected from a patient given nivolumab and ipilimumab in sequence. This chain joins TRBV19 and TRBJ1-2; 9 positions match TRBD1. CDR3 amino acids: CASSNRGRRVEGYTF. The CDR3 nucleotides read TGTGCCAGTAGTAACAGGGGGCGAAGGGTGGAAGGCTACACCTTC.